This is a list of T cell receptor beta chains from one sample in a study of CD8 T cells in ankylosing spondylitis. TCRdb analysed the 5' RACE reads with MiXCR anew, one entry per CDR3 protein. The data hold 350,000 to 400,000 distinct CDR3 sequences, with roughly 20% observed a single time. The sample comprised blood, either unsorted or a sorted T cell fraction (not recorded which). These TCRs come from a male donor with ankylosing spondylitis or in good health (not recorded which). CDR3s include the opening cysteine and the closing phenylalanine or tryptophan. A D gene is named only where the DNA matches it firmly. Size is stated for part of the rows, as once, few or many counts, or as a class when the clone is expanded.

len: 16; j_gene: TRBJ2-1; d_gene: TRBD2; abundance: few; v_gene: TRBV18; CDR3nt: TGTGCCAGCTCACCACCGATCCTAGCGGGGGGTAATGAGCAGTTCTTC; CDR3aa: CASSPPILAGGNEQFF
len: 16; j_gene: TRBJ2-5; d_gene: TRBD2; abundance: many; v_gene: TRBV18; CDR3nt: TGTGCCAGCTCACCTGTGGCTAGCGGTACCCAAGAGACCCAGTACTTC; CDR3aa: CASSPVASGTQETQYF
len: 12; j_gene: TRBJ2-1; d_gene: .; abundance: many; v_gene: TRBV4-2; CDR3nt: TGTGCCAGCAGCCAAGAGGGGTTTGGGCAGTTCTTC; CDR3aa: CASSQEGFGQFF
len: 16; j_gene: TRBJ2-3; d_gene: TRBD2; abundance: .; v_gene: TRBV12-3/TRBV12-4; CDR3nt: TGTGCCAGCAGTTTCCTAGCGGGGGGGCCTGGCGATACGCAGTATTTT; CDR3aa: CASSFLAGGPGDTQYF
len: 14; j_gene: TRBJ2-2; d_gene: TRBD2; abundance: .; v_gene: TRBV6-1; CDR3nt: TGTGCCAGCAGTGTTGGCGGGGGGGCCGGGGAGCTGTTTTTT; CDR3aa: CASSVGGGAGELFF
len: 13; j_gene: TRBJ2-7; d_gene: TRBD1; abundance: few; v_gene: TRBV10-3; CDR3nt: TGTGCCATCAGCGGACAGGTGTTATACGAGCAGTACTTC; CDR3aa: CAISGQVLYEQYF
len: 16; j_gene: TRBJ1-4; d_gene: .; abundance: few; v_gene: TRBV27; CDR3nt: TGTGCCAGCAGTTCAATTACAGGACGGATCAATGAAAAACTGTTTTTT; CDR3aa: CASSSITGRINEKLFF
len: 13; j_gene: TRBJ2-2; d_gene: TRBD1; abundance: .; v_gene: TRBV5-6; CDR3nt: TGTGCCAGCAGCGGTACAGGGGCCGGGGAGCTGTTTTTT; CDR3aa: CASSGTGAGELFF
len: 15; j_gene: TRBJ2-5; d_gene: TRBD1; abundance: once; v_gene: TRBV7-8; CDR3nt: TGTGCCAGCAGCACCACCGAGGGGGCTGGAGAGACCCAGTACTTC; CDR3aa: CASSTTEGAGETQYF
len: 13; j_gene: TRBJ1-1; d_gene: .; abundance: few; v_gene: TRBV7-9; CDR3nt: TGTGCCAGCAGCCGAGGGGGGAACACTGAAGCTTTCTTT; CDR3aa: CASSRGGNTEAFF
len: 14; j_gene: TRBJ2-5; d_gene: .; abundance: few; v_gene: TRBV12-3/TRBV12-4; CDR3nt: TGTGCCAGCAGTCCTTCGGGGGCGCGAGAGACCCAGTACTTC; CDR3aa: CASSPSGARETQYF
len: 17; j_gene: TRBJ2-5; d_gene: .; abundance: .; v_gene: TRBV3-1; CDR3nt: TGTGCCAGCAGCCAAGTATCAGGGGGGGGGATAGGGGAGACCCAGTACTTC; CDR3aa: CASSQVSGGGIGETQYF
len: 15; j_gene: TRBJ1-3; d_gene: TRBD1; abundance: few; v_gene: TRBV20-1; CDR3nt: TGCAGTGCTCCTGGACAGGAGTACTCTGGAAACACCATATATTTT; CDR3aa: CSAPGQEYSGNTIYF
len: 14; j_gene: TRBJ2-7; d_gene: .; abundance: few; v_gene: TRBV5-1; CDR3nt: TGCGCCAGCAGGTGGACAAGTGGTCCCTACGAGCAGTACTTC; CDR3aa: CASRWTSGPYEQYF
len: 15; j_gene: TRBJ2-7; d_gene: TRBD1; abundance: .; v_gene: TRBV9; CDR3nt: TGTGCCAGCAGCGAGGGGGGACAGGGAACCTACGAGCAGTACTTC; CDR3aa: CASSEGGQGTYEQYF
len: 14; j_gene: TRBJ1-2; d_gene: TRBD1; abundance: many; v_gene: TRBV7-9; CDR3nt: TGTGCCAGCAGACCAGGACAGGGGGGGACTGGCTACACCTTC; CDR3aa: CASRPGQGGTGYTF
len: 15; j_gene: TRBJ2-1; d_gene: .; abundance: few; v_gene: TRBV7-3; CDR3nt: TGTGCCAGCAGCTTAAATGGCCGAGGCTACAATGAGCAGTTCTTC; CDR3aa: CASSLNGRGYNEQFF
len: 17; j_gene: TRBJ2-1; d_gene: .; abundance: few; v_gene: TRBV11-2; CDR3nt: TGTGCCAGCAGCTTAGATACGGGGGCCATCTCCTACAATGAGCAGTTCTTC; CDR3aa: CASSLDTGAISYNEQFF
len: 15; j_gene: TRBJ2-1; d_gene: .; abundance: few; v_gene: TRBV7-9; CDR3nt: TGTGCCAGCAGCCCTCGGGACTCCCTCCCTGGAGAGCAGTTCTTC; CDR3aa: CASSPRDSLPGEQFF
len: 16; j_gene: TRBJ2-2; d_gene: .; abundance: few; v_gene: TRBV10-3; CDR3nt: TGTGCCATCAGTGACAAGGTATTCGGAAACACCGGGGAGCTGTTTTTT; CDR3aa: CAISDKVFGNTGELFF
len: 16; j_gene: TRBJ1-1; d_gene: .; abundance: few; v_gene: TRBV7-9; CDR3nt: TGTGCCAGCAGCTCCCGGGAGGTGGGGCAGAACACTGAAGCTTTCTTT; CDR3aa: CASSSREVGQNTEAFF
len: 11; j_gene: TRBJ2-3; d_gene: .; abundance: .; v_gene: TRBV4-1; CDR3nt: TGCGCCAGCAGTAAGGGATATACGCAGTATTTT; CDR3aa: CASSKGYTQYF
len: 15; j_gene: TRBJ2-3; d_gene: TRBD2; abundance: .; v_gene: TRBV12-3/TRBV12-4; CDR3nt: TGTGCCAGCAGTTCTCCGACTAGCGGCACAGATACGCAGTATTTT; CDR3aa: CASSSPTSGTDTQYF
len: 13; j_gene: TRBJ1-2; d_gene: TRBD1; abundance: .; v_gene: TRBV7-9; CDR3nt: TGTGCCAGCAGCTCGAACAGGGGGCAAGGCTACACCTTC; CDR3aa: CASSSNRGQGYTF
len: 15; j_gene: TRBJ2-1; d_gene: .; abundance: .; v_gene: TRBV11-2; CDR3nt: TGTGCCAGCAGACCCCGAGGCAGCCTTTACAATGAGCAGTTCTTC; CDR3aa: CASRPRGSLYNEQFF
len: 15; j_gene: TRBJ2-3; d_gene: .; abundance: .; v_gene: TRBV19; CDR3nt: TGTGCCAGTAGGTCGGGGATCTACCACACAGATACGCAGTATTTT; CDR3aa: CASRSGIYHTDTQYF
len: 15; j_gene: TRBJ1-5; d_gene: TRBD1; abundance: few; v_gene: TRBV15; CDR3nt: TGTGCCACCAGCAGGGGACAGACTAGCAATCAGCCCCAGCATTTT; CDR3aa: CATSRGQTSNQPQHF
len: 17; j_gene: TRBJ2-5; d_gene: TRBD2; abundance: .; v_gene: TRBV7-9; CDR3nt: TGTGCCAGCAGCTACAAGGAGCTAGCGGGGACCCAAGAGACCCAGTACTTC; CDR3aa: CASSYKELAGTQETQYF
len: 16; j_gene: TRBJ2-6; d_gene: .; abundance: .; v_gene: TRBV9; CDR3nt: TGTGCCAGCAGCGCCAGGGGCATCTCTGGGGCCAACGTCCTGACTTTC; CDR3aa: CASSARGISGANVLTF
len: 11; j_gene: TRBJ1-4; d_gene: .; abundance: .; v_gene: TRBV29-1; CDR3nt: TGCAGCGTGGAACTGGCTGAAAAACTGTTTTTT; CDR3aa: CSVELAEKLFF
len: 14; j_gene: TRBJ2-3; d_gene: .; abundance: .; v_gene: TRBV12-3/TRBV12-4; CDR3nt: TGTGCCAGTTCTAAGGGGGGGCTGGTAGATACGCAGTATTTT; CDR3aa: CASSKGGLVDTQYF
len: 16; j_gene: TRBJ2-1; d_gene: .; abundance: .; v_gene: TRBV18; CDR3nt: TGTGCCAGCTCACCACCGAGTGCAGGGGTGTGGAATGAGCAGTTCTTC; CDR3aa: CASSPPSAGVWNEQFF
len: 14; j_gene: TRBJ2-7; d_gene: .; abundance: .; v_gene: TRBV9; CDR3nt: TGTGCCAGCAGCGTTGGGACCCAAGCCTACGAGCAGTACTTC; CDR3aa: CASSVGTQAYEQYF